The rows below give T cell receptor beta chains drawn from one sample of a study of CD8+CD57+ T cells in acquired aplastic anemia. TCRdb ran MiXCR on the reads and lists one entry per CDR3 protein. This repertoire shows roughly 86,000 distinct CDR3 sequences, around 42% found once; its top ten account for 66%. The specimen sequenced was sorted CD4+, CD8+, or CD8+CD57+ T cells (not recorded which) from PBMCs. These receptors were obtained from a human donor in good health, serving as a control. Each CDR3 is given with its conserved first and last residue. The order of the fields is J gene, V gene, clone size, D gene, CDR3 DNA, CDR3 protein. D genes are given only for firm matches. Expanded clones are given a class, and other clones once, few, many or no size at all.

>TRBJ1-1|TRBV6-1|.|.
TGTGCCAGCTATTATTGGCGGGAGACTGAAGCTTTCTTT
CASYYWRETEAFF
>TRBJ1-1|TRBV6-5|.|TRBD1
TGTGCCAGCAGTGACGACAGGGGTGAGGATGAAGCTTTCTTT
CASSDDRGEDEAFF
>TRBJ1-3|TRBV9|.|.
TGTGCCAGCAGCTCGTTACCGGAAGCGAGCTCTGGAAACACCATATATTTT
CASSSLPEASSGNTIYF
>TRBJ2-1|TRBV11-1|many|TRBD2
TGTGCCAGCAGTCCAGAAATAGGAAGCGGGAGGCGCCATGTTAATGAGCAGTTCTTC
CASSPEIGSGRRHVNEQFF
>TRBJ2-7|TRBV30|many|.
TGTGCCTGGGAACCGGCCTTCGACGAGCAGTACTTC
CAWEPAFDEQYF
>TRBJ2-2|TRBV24-1|many|.
TGTGCCACCAGTGATCCCCCCGGGCAGGGGGGTTCCGGGGAGCTGTTTTTT
CATSDPPGQGGSGELFF
>TRBJ2-1|TRBV19|many|.
TGTGCCAGTAGTGGTGGCGGGGCGGCGTACAATGAGCAGTTCTTC
CASSGGGAAYNEQFF
>TRBJ2-3|TRBV10-3|few|.
TGTGCCATCATCGACCCCGACAGCACAGATACGCAGTATTTT
CAIIDPDSTDTQYF
>TRBJ1-6|TRBV19|.|TRBD1
TGTGCCAGTACCGCTGGGACAGGGGTGACGCCCCTCCACTTT
CASTAGTGVTPLHF
>TRBJ2-5|TRBV7-9|many|.
TGTGCCAGCAGCCCAGCCCCCGCGACCCAAGAGACCCAGTACTTC
CASSPAPATQETQYF
>TRBJ1-5|TRBV24-1|many|.
TGTGCCACCAGTGATCGGACAGCCTTCTTCCCCCAGCATTTT
CATSDRTAFFPQHF
>TRBJ2-7|TRBV18|few|.
TGTGCCAGCTCAGACGGGACTCGCGAGCAGTACTTC
CASSDGTREQYF
>TRBJ2-7|TRBV29-1|.|.
TGCAGCGTTGCCAGCGCCTACGAGCAGTACTTC
CSVASAYEQYF
>TRBJ1-3|TRBV11-1|many|.
TGTGCCAGCAGCTTGAGTGTAAGGGGGAAAGGAAACACCATATATTTT
CASSLSVRGKGNTIYF
>TRBJ2-5|TRBV9|once|TRBD1
TGTGCCACCGGGACAGTCCAACCGACCCAGTACTTC
CATGTVQPTQYF
>TRBJ1-6|TRBV20-1|.|TRBD1
TGCAGCGCTAGACAGGGCACCGCTTCACCCCTCCACTTT
CSARQGTASPLHF
>TRBJ2-7|TRBV29-1|many|.
TGCAGCGTTGTCGGCGATAACTCCTACGAGCAGTACTTC
CSVVGDNSYEQYF
>TRBJ1-6|TRBV10-3|.|.
TGTGCCATCAGTGAGTCTAATTCACCCCTCCACTTT
CAISESNSPLHF
>TRBJ2-7|TRBV30|many|.
TGTGCCTGGGGCTGGGAACACGAGCAGTACTTC
CAWGWEHEQYF
>TRBJ2-3|TRBV25-1|.|TRBD2
TGTGCCAGCAGTGCCAAGGGACTAGCGGTGCCAGATACGCAGTATTTT
CASSAKGLAVPDTQYF
>TRBJ1-2|TRBV5-1|many|.
TGCGCCAGCAGCTTGGGGGGGGATGGCTACACCTTC
CASSLGGDGYTF
>TRBJ1-2|TRBV20-1|.|.
TGCAGTGTTCCGCTTTGGGGGCAAGTCGCTAACTATGGCTACACCTTC
CSVPLWGQVANYGYTF
>TRBJ2-1|TRBV11-2|many|.
TGTGCCAGCAGCCTACTTGGACAAGTTTACAATGAGCAGTTCTTC
CASSLLGQVYNEQFF
>TRBJ2-7|TRBV9|.|.
TGTGCCAGCAGCCAAGATTCCTACGAGCAGTACTTC
CASSQDSYEQYF
>TRBJ1-1|TRBV7-9|many|.
TGTGCCAGCAGCTTTGCGGGCGCAAGGAACACTGAAGCTTTCTTT
CASSFAGARNTEAFF
>TRBJ1-2|TRBV24-1|.|TRBD1
TGTGCCACCAGCGGGACAGGGGCAAATGGCTACACCTTC
CATSGTGANGYTF
>TRBJ2-7|TRBV15|.|TRBD1
TGTGCCACCAGCCTAGGACAGGGGGGAACCTACGAGCAGTACTTC
CATSLGQGGTYEQYF
>TRBJ1-4|TRBV19|many|.
TGTGACGGGCCCAATGCAACTAATGAAAAACTGTTTTTT
CDGPNATNEKLFF
>TRBJ2-4|TRBV7-9|many|.
TGTGCCAGCAGCTTAGACGCAACAAAAAACATTCAGTACTTC
CASSLDATKNIQYF
>TRBJ1-2|TRBV20-1|.|.
TGCAGTGCAGCTGACCCGGGACTTCCCTATGGCTACACCTTC
CSAADPGLPYGYTF
>TRBJ2-5|TRBV27|few|.
TGTGCCAGCAGGGGCAGGGAAGGGGAAGAGACCCAGTACTTC
CASRGREGEETQYF
>TRBJ1-1|TRBV13|few|.
TGTGCCAGCAGCCTTCGGGGGGGGAGCACTGAAGCTTTCTTT
CASSLRGGSTEAFF
>TRBJ1-4|TRBV6-1|.|TRBD1
TGTGCCAGCAGTGAAGGACCCACAGGGGGCGAAAAACTGTTTTTT
CASSEGPTGGEKLFF
>TRBJ2-5|TRBV5-4|.|TRBD1
TGTGCCAGCAGCTCCCAGGGGGTACAAGAGACCCAGTACTTC
CASSSQGVQETQYF